This entry lists 19 T cell receptor beta chains sequenced from one sample in a study of blood T cell repertoires in COVID-19. Profiling relied on immunoSEQ multiplex PCR, and the TCRdb table lists in-frame clones only, not all of them. The data hold 330,000 or so clones, with 87% observed a single time. Material: peripheral blood. Source of these receptors: a man aged 25 to 45 with COVID-19, enrolled during active disease.

The chain uses TRBV27 and TRBJ1-2; TRBD1 might be the D (5 bases). CDR1 is MNHEY and CDR2 is SMNVEV in the germline V gene (reference sequence). Trimming cost V 3 bases and J 3 bases, with 14 bases left between them. The CDR3 loop spans 15 amino acids. CDR3 protein: CASSFHRRGDYGYTF. DNA of the CDR3: TGTGCCAGCAGTTTCCACCGGCGGGGCGACTATGGCTACACCTTC.

This sequence joins TRBV12-5 and TRBJ2-2; 9 bases are a match to TRBD1. This CDR3 is built from 20 residues. Germline loops: CDR1 LGHNT, CDR2 FRNRAP. Germline trimming cut 1 base from V and 1 base from J; bases unmatched to any gene: 13. The CDR3 region is CASGLARKLTGGENTGELFF. DNA for the CDR3: TGTGCTAGTGGTTTGGCCAGGAAATTAACAGGGGGCGAGAACACCGGGGAGCTGTTTTTT.

This clone was counted only a few times. The V call is TRBV6-2 or TRBV6-3, the J call TRBJ1-5, with a tentative D call TRBD1 (6 bases). V dropped 5 bases and J dropped 4 bases, with 15 bases sitting between them. The CDR3 length is 15 residues. Germline values: CDR1 MNHEY, CDR2 SVGEGT. CDR3 in amino acids: CASSTQGKANQPQHF. DNA for the CDR3: TGTGCCAGCAGTACACAGGGAAAGGCTAATCAGCCCCAGCATTTT.

This clone was picked up one time. The chain links TRBV7-2 to TRBJ1-1; 7 bases align to TRBD1. The CDR3 runs 14 residues. V trimming: 5 bases; J trimming: 0 bases; junction bases outside the gene matches: 3. CDR1 and CDR2 (germline): SGHTA, FQGNSA. The CDR3 nucleotides read TGTGCCAGCAGCCCACAGGGGATGAACACTGAAGCTTTCTTT. This translates into CASSPQGMNTEAFF.

This chain joins TRBV5-1 and TRBJ1-1; TRBD1 matches 7 bases. In germline, CDR1 is SGHRS, CDR2 YFSETQ. This CDR3 contains 16 residues. V was pared by 5 bases and J by 3 bases, with 13 bases of the junction left unmatched. The CDR3 reads CASRDPRQGADTEAFF. In DNA, the CDR3 is TGCGCCAGCAGAGACCCTCGACAGGGAGCAGACACTGAAGCTTTCTTT.

The V gene is TRBV19, the J gene TRBJ2-3; 9 bases are shared with TRBD2. V trimming: 7 bases; J trimming: 2 bases; junction bases outside the gene matches: 4. The germline gives CDR1 LNHDA, CDR2 SQIVND (reference sequence). The CDR3 totals 14 residues. The CDR3 reads CASMERGATDTQYF. The CDR3 coding sequence is TGTGCCAGTATGGAGCGGGGGGCCACAGATACGCAGTATTTT.

This clone was observed a few times. The rearrangement joins TRBV13 to TRBJ2-5; no firm D call. V was shortened by 3 bases and J by 2 bases, with 19 bases between the two germline ends. CDR3 length: 17 amino acids. CDR1 and CDR2 (germline): PRHDT, FYEKMQ (reference sequence). CDR3 residues: CASSFSGTLLTQETQYF. Written as DNA, the CDR3 is TGTGCCAGCAGCTTTTCCGGTACGCTATTAACTCAAGAGACCCAGTACTTC.

This rearrangement joins TRBV9 to TRBJ1-4; TRBD1 aligns across 7 bases. J lost 4 bases, V lost 4 bases, and 10 bases had no gene match. Germline V lookup: CDR1 SGDLS, CDR2 YYNGEE. The CDR3 has 16 amino acids. CDR3 loop: CASSLQTGFRNEKLFF. As DNA, the CDR3 is TGTGCCAGCAGCCTTCAGACAGGGTTTCGTAATGAAAAACTGTTTTTT.

In this sample, this clone turned up once. This chain joins TRBV28 and TRBJ1-1, with D unresolved. V was pared by 6 bases and J by 5 bases, with 7 bases between. CDR3 length equals 11 residues. Germline V gene data show CDR1 as MDHEN and CDR2 as SYDVKM. The CDR3 coding sequence is TGTGCCAGCAGACGGGGTACTGAAGCTTTCTTT. It translates to CASRRGTEAFF.

This clone was seen a single time. The chain employs TRBV6-6 and TRBJ2-5; 12 bases align to TRBD1. This CDR3 is 14 amino acids long. Germline V CDR1 and CDR2: MNHNY, SVGAGI (reference sequence). With V trimmed by 8 bases and J by 5 bases, 6 bases remained unmatched. CDR3 protein: CASGDRGHGETQYF. The CDR3 region has the DNA TGTGCCAGCGGGGACAGGGGGCATGGGGAGACCCAGTACTTC.

The chain carries TRBV28 and TRBJ1-1, with unresolved D. In germline, CDR1 is MDHEN, CDR2 SYDVKM. V lost 3 bases and J 1 base, leaving 9 bases between the germline ends. This CDR3 region has 14 residues. The CDR3 region has the DNA TGTGCCAGCAGTTTGGGCAGTACGAACACTGAAGCTTTCTTT. Encoded protein: CASSLGSTNTEAFF.

The rearrangement joins TRBV4-3 to TRBJ2-1; maybe TRBD1 (6 bases). Germline lookup yields CDR1 LGHNA and CDR2 YSLEER. CDR3 length equals 17 residues. V lost 0 bases, J lost 5 bases, and 17 bases lay in between. The CDR3 bases are TGCGCCAGCAGCCAAGAACAAGCCGCAGGGGTTAACAATGAGCAGTTCTTC. This sequence encodes CASSQEQAAGVNNEQFF.

The V gene is TRBV5-6, the J gene TRBJ2-1; the D gene is possibly TRBD1 (5 bases). Germline V gene data show CDR1 as SGHDT and CDR2 as YYEEEE. The CDR3 spans 13 residues. V shed 2 bases and J shed 9 bases, with 12 bases lying between them. The CDR3: CASSLPGWSEQFF. In DNA form, the CDR3 reads TGTGCCAGCAGCTTACCAGGGTGGAGTGAGCAGTTCTTC.

The genes are TRBV9 and TRBJ1-1; TRBD1 aligns across 10 bases. The V segment lost 2 bases and the J segment 8 bases; nucleotides outside the gene matches: 0. Looked up from germline, CDR1 is SGDLS and CDR2 is YYNGEE. This CDR3 is 12 amino acids long. This CDR3 reads CASSVDRGEAFF. The DNA for the CDR3 is TGTGCCAGCAGCGTGGACAGGGGGGAAGCTTTCTTT.

This clone has at least ten counts. As DNA, the CDR3 is TGTGCCAGCACCCAGACTAGCGGGGGGGCGGGCGAGCAGTACTTC. The encoded protein is CASTQTSGGAGEQYF. V gene TRBV2 combines with J gene TRBJ2-7, with 14 bases fitting TRBD2. Germline CDR1 SNHLY, CDR2 FYNNEI. Losses at the gene ends were 7 bases for V and 6 bases for J; bases not matched to a gene: 8. There are 15 residues in the CDR3.

V is TRBV9 and J is TRBJ1-3; TRBD1 might be the D (6 bases). Germline CDR1 SGDLS, CDR2 YYNGEE. V lost 0 bases and J lost 4, with 11 bases in between. The CDR3 is 15 amino acids. The DNA for the CDR3 is TGTGCCAGCAGCGTAGGGGGGCTGGCGGGAAACACCATATATTTT. Translating it yields CASSVGGLAGNTIYF.

The chain employs TRBV11-3 and TRBJ2-7, with D possibly being TRBD1 (5 bases). The CDR3 is made up of 14 amino acids. CDR1 and CDR2 from the germline V gene are SGHNT and YENEEA. The V gene lost 1 base and the J gene lost 2 bases, with 9 bases spanning the gap. This chain's CDR3 is CASSLAGSTYEQYF. Here the CDR3 DNA reads TGTGCCAGCAGCTTAGCAGGGTCGACCTACGAGCAGTACTTC.

This chain links TRBV7-9 with TRBJ1-2; the match to TRBD1 covers 7 bases. Germline V gene lookup returns CDR1 SEHNR and CDR2 FQNEAQ (reference sequence). The CDR3 is 15 amino acids. Unmatched junction bases numbered 14, after V lost 5 bases and J lost 8 bases. The CDR3 loop is CASSLRDRPLQGYTF. The CDR3 region has the DNA TGTGCCAGCAGCCTACGGGACAGACCCTTACAAGGCTACACCTTC.

This clone occurred a few times. The J gene is TRBJ2-7, the V gene TRBV7-2; D is unresolved. Germline V gives CDR1 SGHTA, CDR2 FQGNSA. Trimming took 5 bases from V and 2 from J, leaving 16 bases between them. This CDR3 has 15 residues. CDR3 region: CASSRSEFSTYEQYF. DNA for the CDR3: TGTGCCAGCAGCCGTTCGGAGTTTTCTACCTACGAGCAGTACTTC.